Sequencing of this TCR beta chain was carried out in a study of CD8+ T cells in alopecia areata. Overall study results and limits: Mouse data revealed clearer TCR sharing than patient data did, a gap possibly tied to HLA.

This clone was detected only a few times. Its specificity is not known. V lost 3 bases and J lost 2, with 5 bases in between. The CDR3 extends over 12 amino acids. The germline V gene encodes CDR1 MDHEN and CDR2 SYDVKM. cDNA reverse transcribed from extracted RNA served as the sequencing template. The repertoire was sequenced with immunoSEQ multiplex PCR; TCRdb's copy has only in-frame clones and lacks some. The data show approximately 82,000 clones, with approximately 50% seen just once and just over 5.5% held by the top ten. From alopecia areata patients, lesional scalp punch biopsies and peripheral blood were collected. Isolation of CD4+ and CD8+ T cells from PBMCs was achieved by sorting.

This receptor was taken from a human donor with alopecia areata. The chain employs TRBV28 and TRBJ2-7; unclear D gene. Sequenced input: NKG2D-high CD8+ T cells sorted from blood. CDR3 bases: TGTGCCAGCAGTTTGCAGCCCTACGAGCAGTACTTC. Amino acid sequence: CASSLQPYEQYF.